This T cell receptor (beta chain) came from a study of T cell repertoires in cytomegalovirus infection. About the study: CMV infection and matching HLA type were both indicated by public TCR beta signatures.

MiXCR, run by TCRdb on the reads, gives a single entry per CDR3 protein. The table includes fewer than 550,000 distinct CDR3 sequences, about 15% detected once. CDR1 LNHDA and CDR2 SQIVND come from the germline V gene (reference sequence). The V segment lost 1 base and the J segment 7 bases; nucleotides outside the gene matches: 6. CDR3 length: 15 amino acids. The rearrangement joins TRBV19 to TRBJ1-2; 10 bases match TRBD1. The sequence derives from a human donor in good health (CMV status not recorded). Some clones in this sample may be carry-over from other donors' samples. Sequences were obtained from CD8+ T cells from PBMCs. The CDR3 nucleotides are TGTGCCAGTAGTATAGCGGGACAGGGGAATGGTGGCTACACCTTC. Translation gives CASSIAGQGNGGYTF.